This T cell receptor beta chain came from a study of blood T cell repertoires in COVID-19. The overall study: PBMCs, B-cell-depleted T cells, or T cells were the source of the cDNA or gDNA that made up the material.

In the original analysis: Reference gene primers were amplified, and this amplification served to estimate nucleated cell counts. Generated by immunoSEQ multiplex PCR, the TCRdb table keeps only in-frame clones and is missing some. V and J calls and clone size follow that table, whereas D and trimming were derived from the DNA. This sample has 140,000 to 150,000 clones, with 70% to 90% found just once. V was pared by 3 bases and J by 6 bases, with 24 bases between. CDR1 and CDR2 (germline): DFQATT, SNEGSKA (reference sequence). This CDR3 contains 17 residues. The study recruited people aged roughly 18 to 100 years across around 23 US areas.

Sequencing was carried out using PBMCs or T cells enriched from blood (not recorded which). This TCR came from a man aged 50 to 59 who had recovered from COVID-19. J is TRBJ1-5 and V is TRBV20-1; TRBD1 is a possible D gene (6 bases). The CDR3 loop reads CSASGGENRAQGQPQHF. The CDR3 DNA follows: TGCAGTGCTAGTGGTGGGGAGAACAGGGCTCAGGGTCAGCCCCAGCATTTT.